The 3 T cell receptor beta chains in this list originate from one sample, sequenced in a study of blood T cell repertoires in COVID-19. Sequenced by immunoSEQ multiplex PCR; TCRdb stores in-frame clones only, minus some. The sample has roughly 250,000 clones; about 90% are singletons. Sequences were obtained from PBMCs or T cells enriched from blood (not recorded which). These receptors came from a woman aged 18-29 years who had recovered from COVID-19.

The genes are TRBV10-3 and TRBJ2-1; 9 bases map to TRBD2. V dropped 6 bases and J dropped 5; count of bases not matched to a gene: 14. The CDR3 is made up of 17 amino acids. The germline V gene has CDR1 ENHRY and CDR2 SYGVKD. The CDR3 is CAIRGSGSGRGDNEQFF. The CDR3 DNA reads TGTGCCATCAGGGGTAGCGGGAGTGGGAGGGGAGACAATGAGCAGTTCTTC.

The chain is built from TRBV7-8 and TRBJ1-2; a weak D match, TRBD1 (5 bases). In germline, CDR1 is SGHVS, CDR2 FQNEAQ. The V and J ends lost 3 bases and 4 bases respectively, with 12 bases between them. This CDR3 contains 14 residues. CDR3 nucleotides: TGTGCCAGCAGCTTTTCAGGGCTTCTCTATGGCTACACCTTC. Translated, it gives CASSFSGLLYGYTF. The whole variable domain, remainder taken from reference TRBV7-8 and TRBJ1-2, is GAGVSQSPRYKVAKRGQDVALRCDPISGHVSLFWYQQALGQGPEFLTYFQNEAQLDKSGLPSDRFFAERPEGSVSTLKIQRTQQEDSAVYLCASSFSGLLYGYTFGSGTRLTVV.

The genes are TRBV9 and TRBJ1-3; D might be TRBD1 (5 bases). The V and J ends lost 0 bases and 2 bases respectively, with 12 bases between them. This CDR3 has 16 amino acids. Germline V gene sequence: CDR1 SGDLS, CDR2 YYNGEE. DNA for the CDR3: TGTGCCAGCAGCGTAGGCCCGGGGGTCGCTGGAAACACCATATATTTT. Translating it yields CASSVGPGVAGNTIYF. Looking up the rest from reference TRBV9 and TRBJ1-3 gives the full variable domain: DSGVTQTPKHLITATGQRVTLRCSPRSGDLSVYWYQQSLDQGLQFLIQYYNGEERAKGNILERFSAQQFPDLHSELNLSSLELGDSALYFCASSVGPGVAGNTIYFGEGSWLTVV.